This entry lists 11 T cell receptor beta chains sequenced from one sample in a study of blood T cells in healthy people across ages. Combining a sample-barcoded 5' primer with a J-beta primer mix, a second PCR ran for roughly 7 to 12 cycles. TCRdb re-called the 5' RACE reads through MiXCR, storing one row per CDR3 protein. Among fewer than 1.5 million distinct CDR3 sequences listed, 35% to 45% were seen once. Input material: blood. All receptors derive from a woman aged 18-30 years in good health.

This clonotype has more than one count but fewer than ten. The rearrangement joins TRBV3-1 to TRBJ2-1; 9 bases are shared with TRBD2. Germline assignment: CDR1 LGHDT and CDR2 YNNKEL (reference sequence). V was clipped by 5 bases and J by 0 bases; unmatched bases: 8. The CDR3 contains 17 residues. CDR3 DNA sequence: TGTGCCAGCAGCTGGGCTGCGGGAGGGGGCTCCTACAATGAGCAGTTCTTC. Translating it yields CASSWAAGGGSYNEQFF.

The chain recombines TRBV3-1 with TRBJ1-6; D uncertain. Germline CDR1 reads LGHDT; CDR2 reads YNNKEL (reference sequence). CDR3 length equals 16 residues. V lost 4 bases and J 0 bases, leaving 10 bases between the germline ends. This chain's CDR3 is CASSLWPSSYNSPLHF. DNA of the CDR3: TGTGCCAGCAGCCTCTGGCCGAGCTCCTATAATTCACCCCTCCACTTT.

The chain couples TRBV6-1 to TRBJ2-7, with 8 bases lining up with TRBD1. This CDR3 has 14 residues. Germline trimming cut 6 bases from V and 7 bases from J; bases unmatched to any gene: 11. CDR1 MNHNS and CDR2 SASEGT come from the germline V gene. CDR3 in amino acids: CASSHTGGSREQYF. CDR3 sequence (DNA): TGTGCCAGCAGCCACACAGGGGGTTCAAGAGAGCAGTACTTC.

J is TRBJ1-1 and V is TRBV14; 8 bases line up with TRBD1. In germline, CDR1 is SGHDN, CDR2 FVKESK. The V and J ends lost 0 bases and 1 base, in that order; junction bases with no gene match: 10. The CDR3 extends over 18 amino acids. The CDR3 DNA reads as TGTGCCAGCAGCCAAGAGGGACAGGTTAAGTCTGGGAACACTGAAGCTTTCTTT. Protein: CASSQEGQVKSGNTEAFF.

The rearrangement joins TRBV20-1 to TRBJ2-5, with 10 bases aligning to TRBD2. The closer fit of TRBJ2-7 to the DNA end suggests the J call may be wrong. The CDR3 totals 15 residues. CDR1 is DFQATT and CDR2 is SNEGSKA in the germline V gene (reference sequence). This CDR3 reads CSVWGRTSGDYEQYF. As DNA, the CDR3 is TGCAGTGTTTGGGGACGGACTAGCGGCGATTACGAGCAGTACTTC.

This clonotype occurred once. The chain uses TRBV11-2 and TRBJ2-3; 7 bases are shared with TRBD1. This CDR3 spans 15 amino acids. Trimming at V came to 2 bases and at J to 4 bases, leaving 6 bases not matched to a gene. Germline values: CDR1 SGHAT, CDR2 FQNNGV. CDR3 bases: TGTGCCAGCAGCTTACGAACAGGGGCAGCAGATACGCAGTATTTT. Protein sequence: CASSLRTGAADTQYF. Based on the CDR3 plus reference TRBV11-2 and TRBJ2-3, the full variable domain is EAGVAQSPRYKIIEKRQSVAFWCNPISGHATLYWYQQILGQGPKLLIQFQNNGVVDDSQLPKDRFSAERLKGVDSTLKIQPAKLEDSAVYLCASSLRTGAADTQYFGPGTRLTVL.

This clonotype has more than one count but fewer than ten. V is TRBV21-1 and J is TRBJ2-4; the table's D call, TRBD2, has no DNA check behind it. TRBV21-1 is a recognized pseudogene. CDR3 length: 15 amino acids. For the CDR3, the DNA is TGTGCCGCGAGGACTGGGAGGGCCCCCAAAAACATTCAGTACTTC. Protein product: CAARTGRAPKNIQYF.

In DNA, the CDR3 is TGTGCCAGCAGTGTGTTGGACATATACACAGATACGCAGTATTTT. It is translated as CASSVLDIYTDTQYF. The chain combines TRBV6-1 with TRBJ2-3; D possibly corresponds to TRBD1 (5 bases). V was clipped by 4 bases and J by 2 bases, with 13 bases between them. The CDR3 sequence is 15 residues long. Per the germline V gene, CDR1 is MNHNS and CDR2 is SASEGT.

The chain links TRBV21-1 to TRBJ2-7. TRBV21-1 is a listed pseudogene. CDR3 length: 16 residues. CDR3 residues: CASSNSSAGANYEQYF. The CDR3 coding sequence is TGTGCCAGCAGCAACTCCTCGGCGGGAGCTAACTACGAGCAGTACTTC.

This clonotype appeared a few times. A junction end diverges from the germline sequence, so it may reflect a read error. V gene TRBV5-1 combines with J gene TRBJ2-1, with 14 bases matching TRBD2. CDR3 length: 15 residues. The germline V gene has CDR1 SGHRS and CDR2 YFSETQ. The CDR3 nucleotides read TGTGCCAGCAGTTTAGGGACTAGCGGGGGCGATGAGCAGTTCTTC. This codes for CASSLGTSGGDEQFF.

The chain links TRBV19 to TRBJ2-1; TRBD2 aligns across 8 bases. This CDR3 comprises 17 residues. Germline-derived CDR1 and CDR2 are LNHDA and SQIVND (reference sequence). V lost 6 bases, J lost 4 bases, and 14 bases stayed unmatched. Here the CDR3 reads CASSTGRVAGGYNEQFF. The CDR3 bases are TGTGCCAGTAGCACCGGGCGTGTGGCGGGGGGTTACAATGAGCAGTTCTTC. The whole variable domain, remainder taken from reference TRBV19 and TRBJ2-1, is DGGITQSPKYLFRKEGQNVTLSCEQNLNHDAMYWYRQDPGQGLRLIYYSQIVNDFQKGDIAEGYSVSREKKESFPLTVTSAQKNPTAFYLCASSTGRVAGGYNEQFFGPGTRLTVL.